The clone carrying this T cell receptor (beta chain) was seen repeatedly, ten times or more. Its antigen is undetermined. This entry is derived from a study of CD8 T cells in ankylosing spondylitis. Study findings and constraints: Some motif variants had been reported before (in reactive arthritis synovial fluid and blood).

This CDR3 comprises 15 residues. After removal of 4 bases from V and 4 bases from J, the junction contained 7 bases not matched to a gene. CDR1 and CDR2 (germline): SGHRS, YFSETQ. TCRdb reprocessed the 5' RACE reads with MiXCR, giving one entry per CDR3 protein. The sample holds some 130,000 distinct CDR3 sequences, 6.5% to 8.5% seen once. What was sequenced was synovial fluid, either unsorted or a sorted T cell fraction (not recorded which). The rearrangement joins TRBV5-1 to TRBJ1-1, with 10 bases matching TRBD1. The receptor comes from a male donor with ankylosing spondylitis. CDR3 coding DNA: TGCGCCAGCAGCGGGGGGGACAGGGGCAGCACTGAAGCTTTCTTT. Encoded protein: CASSGGDRGSTEAFF.